Given below is one TCR beta chain in context. This clonotype was seen a handful of times. Its recognized antigen is unknown. No base quality information exists; no much larger clone differs at one position. CDR1 is given as MNHEY and CDR2 as SMNVEV, both from the germline V gene (reference sequence). Its CDR3 holds 12 amino acids, cysteine through phenylalanine. Only the CDR3 portion is preserved as DNA: 36 bases, with reading frame beginning at the first base. V and J are truncated by 6 bases and 2 bases respectively, leaving an intervening sequence of 8 bases. TCR beta VDJ combination and CDR3 sequence profiling used genomic DNA as the template. TCR repertoire sequencing was run on an Illumina HiSeq 2000. The study's processing was this. TRBV/TRBJ rearrangement plots, CDR3 size and DJ length profiles, and Simpson's diversity index were used to assess repertoires. The most abundant DNA sequence in the deep sequencing data was defined as the immunodominant clone. CDR3 amino acid sequences were checked for sharing across subjects and were also compared against the VDJdb database and published repertoires. TCRdb handled the public reads itself, with Q25 trimming in fastp and clone calling in MiXCR, and kept productive beta chains. Here each entry gathers all rows of one CDR3 protein and keeps the most common genes and DNA. TCRdb, rather than the study authors, made the V and J calls. The sample has about 190,000 distinct CDR3 sequences on record, approximately 52% of them singletons. The top ten constitute approximately 15% of the sample.

This sample is drawn from a study of CD8+CD57+ T cells in acquired aplastic anemia (dated by TCRdb to 2016 to 2018). Concerning the study at large: On average, sorted CD4+ and CD8+ cells yielded around 3.5 ug of extracted DNA, with a range of about 0.17 to 27.4 ug. An average of approximately 10 million reads for CD4+ cells and approximately 11 million reads for CD8+ cells was obtained from healthy donor samples. Summary of the overall study and its limitations: CD8+ Simpson's diversity did not differ significantly between patients and healthy controls (P=0.060). Although some 28 CD8+ CDR3 sequences were shared by patients and controls, these sequences appeared highly expressed in patients and within the immunodominant clones of patients.

TCR repertoires of sorted CD4+ and CD8+ blood T cells from severe aplastic anemia patients and healthy subjects were deep-sequenced in the study. Ficoll-Paque density gradient centrifugation was used to isolate peripheral blood mononuclear cells. Before DNA extraction, CD4+ and CD8+ T cells were sorted by FACS or by magnetic beads. This sequence was found in a human donor in good health, serving as a control. Sequenced input: sorted CD4+, CD8+, or CD8+CD57+ T cells (not recorded which) from PBMCs. The rearranged segments are TRBV27 and TRBJ2-7; the D gene cannot be resolved reliably. The DNA sequence is given as TGTGCCAGCAGGGACCGAACCTACGAGCAGTACTTC. It translates as CASRDRTYEQYF.